The present entry profiles one TCR beta chain with its context. The antigen remains unidentified. TCRdb redid the calling of the PCR reads with MiXCR, one entry per CDR3 protein. The data contain around 470,000 distinct CDR3 sequences, approximately 25% of them singletons. Based on a CD8+CD4-CCR7+CD45RA+ profile, naive CD8 T cells were sorted. This record comes from a study of molecular identifiers for immune sequencing clone quantification. General study points: Highly expanded clone sizes could end up underestimated if a barcode were shared by identical TCR molecules. In naive cells, under 1% of molecules belonged to clones above 20 RNA copies, against over 97% in effector cells.

This CDR3 is built from 16 residues. V was clipped by 4 bases and J by 0 bases, with 14 bases between them. The germline CDR1 and CDR2 sequences are SGHDN and FVKESK. The sample was naive CD8+ T cells from blood, with Jurkat cell RNA spiked in. Subset described: FACS-sorted CD8+CD4-CCR7+CD45RA+ naive T cells. The source of this sequence is a human donor in good health. Some libraries in this study had Jurkat cell RNA spiked in. The genes are TRBV14 and TRBJ2-3, with D tentatively TRBD1 or TRBD2 (5 bases each). CDR3 coding DNA: TGTGCCAGCAGCCCGACGAGGGGTTCTAGCACAGATACGCAGTATTTT. Translating it yields CASSPTRGSSTDTQYF.